This T cell receptor (beta chain) is from a study of OX40 agonist ivuxolimab in advanced cancers. At the level of the study: Patients were treated with ivuxolimab, an agonistic anti-OX40 (CD134) antibody.

Trimming pared 3 bases from V and 5 bases from J, leaving 17 bases between. The CDR3 spans 15 residues. Germline V lookup: CDR1 LNHDA, CDR2 SQIVND (reference sequence). Clones were sequenced by immunoSEQ multiplex PCR, and TCRdb holds only the in-frame ones, with some missing. The sample includes some 95,000 clones, about 83% of them seen just once. The source of this sequence is an adult with an advanced solid tumor such as melanoma, head and neck, liver or kidney cancer. The J gene is TRBJ2-7, the V gene TRBV19; D is perhaps TRBD1 or TRBD2 (5 bases each). Sequences were derived from CD4+ or CD8+ T cells sorted from blood, sampled in a trial of the OX40 agonist ivuxolimab. The CDR3 is CASSIERDRRNEQYF. The CDR3 DNA sequence: TGTGCCAGTAGTATTGAGAGGGACCGCCGTAACGAGCAGTACTTC.